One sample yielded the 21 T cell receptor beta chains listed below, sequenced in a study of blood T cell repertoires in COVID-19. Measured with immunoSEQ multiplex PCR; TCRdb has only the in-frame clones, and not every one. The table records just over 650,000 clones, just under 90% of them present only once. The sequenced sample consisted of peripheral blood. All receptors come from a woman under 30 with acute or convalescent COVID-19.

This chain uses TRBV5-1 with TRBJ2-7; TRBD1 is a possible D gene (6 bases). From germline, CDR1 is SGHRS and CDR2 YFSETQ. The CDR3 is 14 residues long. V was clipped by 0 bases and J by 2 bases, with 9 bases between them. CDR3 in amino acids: CASSLAGAAYEQYF. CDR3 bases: TGCGCCAGCAGCTTGGCAGGGGCTGCCTACGAGCAGTACTTC.

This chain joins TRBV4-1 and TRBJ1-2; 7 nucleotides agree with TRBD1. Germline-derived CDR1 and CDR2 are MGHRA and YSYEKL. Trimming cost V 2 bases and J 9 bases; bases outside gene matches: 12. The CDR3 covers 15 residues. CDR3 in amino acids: CASSQFSGGTESYTF. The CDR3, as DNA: TGCGCCAGCAGCCAATTCTCAGGGGGGACAGAGAGCTACACCTTC.

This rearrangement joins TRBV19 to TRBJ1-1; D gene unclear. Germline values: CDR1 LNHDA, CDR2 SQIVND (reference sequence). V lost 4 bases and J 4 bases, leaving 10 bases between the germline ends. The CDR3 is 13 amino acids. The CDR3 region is CASSTSRFTEAFF. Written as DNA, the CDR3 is TGTGCCAGTAGTACCAGCAGGTTCACTGAAGCTTTCTTT.

The CDR3 DNA is TGTGCCAGCAGTTACGAAACGAGACAGGGGGCGCGAAATGGCTACACCTTC. Its protein product is CASSYETRQGARNGYTF. This chain joins TRBV6-2 or TRBV6-3 and TRBJ1-2, with 10 bases that match TRBD1. There are 17 residues in the CDR3. V was pared by 2 bases and J by 6 bases, with 12 bases of the junction left unmatched. CDR1 and CDR2 from the germline V gene are MNHEY and SVGEGT.

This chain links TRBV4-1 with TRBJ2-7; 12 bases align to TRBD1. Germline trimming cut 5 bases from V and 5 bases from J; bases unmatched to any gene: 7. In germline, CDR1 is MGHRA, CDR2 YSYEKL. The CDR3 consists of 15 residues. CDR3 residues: CASSGGDRGLNEQYF. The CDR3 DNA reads TGCGCCAGCAGCGGCGGGGACAGGGGGCTGAACGAGCAGTACTTC.

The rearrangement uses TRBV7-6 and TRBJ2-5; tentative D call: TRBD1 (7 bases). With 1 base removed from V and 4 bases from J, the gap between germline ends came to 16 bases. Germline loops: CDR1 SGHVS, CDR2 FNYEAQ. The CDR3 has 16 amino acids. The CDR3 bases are TGTGCCAGCAGCTTAGGGCTTCAGGGGGGTGGAGAGACCCAGTACTTC. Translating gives CASSLGLQGGGETQYF.

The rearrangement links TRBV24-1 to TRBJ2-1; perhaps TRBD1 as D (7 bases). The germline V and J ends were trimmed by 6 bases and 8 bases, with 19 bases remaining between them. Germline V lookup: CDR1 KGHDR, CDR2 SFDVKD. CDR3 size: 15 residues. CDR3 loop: CATSLEGAFSHEQFF. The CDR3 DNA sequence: TGTGCCACCAGTTTGGAGGGGGCGTTTTCCCATGAGCAGTTCTTC.

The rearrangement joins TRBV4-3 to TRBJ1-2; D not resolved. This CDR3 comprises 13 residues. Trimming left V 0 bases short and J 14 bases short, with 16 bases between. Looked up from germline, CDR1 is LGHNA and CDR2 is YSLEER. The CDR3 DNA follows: TGCGCCAGCAGCCAAGATTCAGGAACGGTGGAAACCTTC. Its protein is CASSQDSGTVETF.

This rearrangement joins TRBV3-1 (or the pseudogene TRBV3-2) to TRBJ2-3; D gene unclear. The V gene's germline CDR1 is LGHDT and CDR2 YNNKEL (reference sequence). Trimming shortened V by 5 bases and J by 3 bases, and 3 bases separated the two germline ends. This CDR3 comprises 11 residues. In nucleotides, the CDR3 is TGTGCCAGCAGCTCAACAGATACGCAGTATTTT. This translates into CASSSTDTQYF.

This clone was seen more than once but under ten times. CDR3 sequence (DNA): TGTGCCTCCAGCCGGGGCAATCAGCCCCAGCATTTT. Its protein is CASSRGNQPQHF. This rearrangement joins TRBV19 to TRBJ1-5; D uncertain. Looked up from germline, CDR1 is LNHDA and CDR2 is SQIVND (reference sequence). V was trimmed by 11 bases and J by 2 bases, leaving 10 bases between them. CDR3 length: 12 residues.

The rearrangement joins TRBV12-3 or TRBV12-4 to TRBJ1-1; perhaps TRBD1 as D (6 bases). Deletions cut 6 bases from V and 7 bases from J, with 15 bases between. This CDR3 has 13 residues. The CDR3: CASSSFSTGEAFF. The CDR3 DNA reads TGTGCCAGCAGCTCTTTCTCGACAGGTGAAGCTTTCTTT.

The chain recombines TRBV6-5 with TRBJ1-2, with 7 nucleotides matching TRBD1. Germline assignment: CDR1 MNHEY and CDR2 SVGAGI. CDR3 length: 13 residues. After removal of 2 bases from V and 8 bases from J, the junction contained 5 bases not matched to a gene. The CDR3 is CASSYRGRDGYTF. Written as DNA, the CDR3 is TGTGCCAGCAGTTACAGGGGGCGCGACGGCTACACCTTC.

In DNA form, the CDR3 reads TGTGCCAGCAGCGCAATAGCGGGGGGCCACAATGAGCAGTTCTTC. It encodes CASSAIAGGHNEQFF. The V call is TRBV7-6, the J call TRBJ2-1; 10 positions match TRBD2. The junction had 6 bases not matched to a gene; V was cut back by 5 bases and J by 5 bases. The CDR3 extends over 15 amino acids. The germline CDR1 and CDR2 sequences are SGHVS and FNYEAQ.

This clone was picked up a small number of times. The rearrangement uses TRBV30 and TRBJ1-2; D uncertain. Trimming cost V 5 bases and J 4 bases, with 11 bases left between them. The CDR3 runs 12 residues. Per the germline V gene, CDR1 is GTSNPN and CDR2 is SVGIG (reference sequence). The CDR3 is CAWVEGFYGYTF. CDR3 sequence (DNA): TGTGCCTGGGTGGAGGGCTTCTATGGCTACACCTTC.

The CDR3 region is CASSFRAGGVTEQYF. The CDR3 coding sequence is TGTGCCAGCAGCTTCAGAGCGGGGGGGGTAACGGAGCAGTACTTC. The chain carries TRBV7-2 and TRBJ2-7, with 10 bases fitting TRBD2. Germline loops: CDR1 SGHTA, CDR2 FQGNSA. CDR3 length equals 15 residues. Trimming cost V 3 bases and J 7 bases; bases outside gene matches: 9.

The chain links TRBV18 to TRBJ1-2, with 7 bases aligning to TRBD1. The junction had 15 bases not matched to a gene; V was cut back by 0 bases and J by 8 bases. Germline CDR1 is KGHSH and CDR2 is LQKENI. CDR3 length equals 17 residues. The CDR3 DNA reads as TGTGCCAGCTCACCACCGTCCCAAGGGGGCTCAGCTTGGGGCTACACCTTC. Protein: CASSPPSQGGSAWGYTF.

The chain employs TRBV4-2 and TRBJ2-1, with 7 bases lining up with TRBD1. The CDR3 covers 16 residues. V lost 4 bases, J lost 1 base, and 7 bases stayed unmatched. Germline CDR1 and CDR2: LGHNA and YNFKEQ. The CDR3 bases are TGTGCCAGCAGCCGAACATCAGGGGGATCCTACAATGAGCAGTTCTTC. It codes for CASSRTSGGSYNEQFF.

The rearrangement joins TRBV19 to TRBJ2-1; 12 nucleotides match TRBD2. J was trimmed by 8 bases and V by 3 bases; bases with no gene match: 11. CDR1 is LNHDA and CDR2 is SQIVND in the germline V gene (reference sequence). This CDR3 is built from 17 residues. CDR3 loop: CASSIWRLAGVGDEQFF. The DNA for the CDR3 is TGTGCCAGTAGTATTTGGAGACTAGCGGGGGTGGGCGATGAGCAGTTCTTC. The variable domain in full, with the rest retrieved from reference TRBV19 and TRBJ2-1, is DGGITQSPKYLFRKEGQNVTLSCEQNLNHDAMYWYRQDPGQGLRLIYYSQIVNDFQKGDIAEGYSVSREKKESFPLTVTSAQKNPTAFYLCASSIWRLAGVGDEQFFGPGTRLTVL.

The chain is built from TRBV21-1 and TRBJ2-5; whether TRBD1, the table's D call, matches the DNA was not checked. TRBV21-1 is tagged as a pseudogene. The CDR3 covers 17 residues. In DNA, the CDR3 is TGTGCCAGCAGCAAAGTTGAGGGGGTCTACCAGAGAGAGACCCAGTACTTC. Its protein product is CASSKVEGVYQRETQYF.

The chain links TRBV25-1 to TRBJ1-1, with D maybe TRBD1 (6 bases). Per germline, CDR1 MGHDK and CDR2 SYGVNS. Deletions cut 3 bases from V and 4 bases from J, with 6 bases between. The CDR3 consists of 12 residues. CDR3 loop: CASSEGATEAFF. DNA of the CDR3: TGTGCCAGCAGTGAGGGGGCCACTGAAGCTTTCTTT.

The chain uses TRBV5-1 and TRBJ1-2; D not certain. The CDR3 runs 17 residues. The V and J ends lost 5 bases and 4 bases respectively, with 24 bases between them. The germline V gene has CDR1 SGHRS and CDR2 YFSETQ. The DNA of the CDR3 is TGCGCCAGCAGTACTAATGGGGAGGCGGGCCAAAGCTATGGCTACACCTTC. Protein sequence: CASSTNGEAGQSYGYTF.